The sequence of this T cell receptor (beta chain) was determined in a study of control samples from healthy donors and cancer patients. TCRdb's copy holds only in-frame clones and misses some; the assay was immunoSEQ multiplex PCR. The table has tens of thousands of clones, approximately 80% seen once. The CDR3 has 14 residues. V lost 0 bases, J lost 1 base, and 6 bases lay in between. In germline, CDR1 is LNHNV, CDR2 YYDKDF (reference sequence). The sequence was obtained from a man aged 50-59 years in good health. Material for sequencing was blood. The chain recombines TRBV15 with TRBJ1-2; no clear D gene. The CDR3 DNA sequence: TGTGCCACCAGCAGAGATGTCCTTAACTATGGCTACACCTTC. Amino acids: CATSRDVLNYGYTF.